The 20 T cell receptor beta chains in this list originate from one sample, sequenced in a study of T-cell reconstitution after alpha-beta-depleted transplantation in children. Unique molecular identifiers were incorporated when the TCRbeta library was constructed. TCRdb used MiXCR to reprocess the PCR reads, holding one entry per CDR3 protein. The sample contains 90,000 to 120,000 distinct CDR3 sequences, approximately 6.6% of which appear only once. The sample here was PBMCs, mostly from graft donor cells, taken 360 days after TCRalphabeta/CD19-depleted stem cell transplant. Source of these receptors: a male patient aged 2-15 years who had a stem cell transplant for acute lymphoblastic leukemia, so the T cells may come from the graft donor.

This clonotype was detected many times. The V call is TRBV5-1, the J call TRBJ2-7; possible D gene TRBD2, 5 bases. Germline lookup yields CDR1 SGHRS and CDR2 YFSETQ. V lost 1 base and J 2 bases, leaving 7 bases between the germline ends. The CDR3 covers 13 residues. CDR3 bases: TGCGCCAGCAGCTTGTCCGGGGCCTACGAGCAGTACTTC. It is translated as CASSLSGAYEQYF.

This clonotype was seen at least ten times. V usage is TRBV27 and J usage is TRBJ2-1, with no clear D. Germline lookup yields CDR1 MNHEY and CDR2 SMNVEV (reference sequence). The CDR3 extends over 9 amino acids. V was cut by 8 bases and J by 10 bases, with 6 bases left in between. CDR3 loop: CASGREQFF. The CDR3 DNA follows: TGTGCCAGCGGTCGGGAGCAGTTCTTC.

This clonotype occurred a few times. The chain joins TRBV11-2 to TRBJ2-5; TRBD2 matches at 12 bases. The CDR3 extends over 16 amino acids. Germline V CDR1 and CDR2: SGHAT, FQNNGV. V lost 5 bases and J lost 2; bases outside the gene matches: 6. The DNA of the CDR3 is TGTGCCAGCAGCATCGATGGACTAGCGGGACAAGAGACCCAGTACTTC. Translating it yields CASSIDGLAGQETQYF.

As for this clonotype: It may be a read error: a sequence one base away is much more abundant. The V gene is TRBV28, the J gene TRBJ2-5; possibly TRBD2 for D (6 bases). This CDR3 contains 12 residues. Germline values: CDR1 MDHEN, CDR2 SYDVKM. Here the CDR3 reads CDSRRSGETQYF. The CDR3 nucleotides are TGTGACAGCAGGCGGAGCGGGGAGACCCAGTACTTC.

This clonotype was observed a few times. The CDR3 loop is CAISPGTSGGNEQFF. In nucleotides, the CDR3 is TGTGCCATCAGTCCCGGGACTAGCGGGGGCAATGAGCAGTTCTTC. The rearrangement uses TRBV10-3 and TRBJ2-1; 14 nucleotides match TRBD2. CDR3 length: 15 amino acids. The germline CDR1 and CDR2 sequences are ENHRY and SYGVKD. V lost 5 bases to trimming and J lost 6 bases; unmatched junction nucleotides: 3.

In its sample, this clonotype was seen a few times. CDR3 protein: CASSLEGARRYEQYF. CDR3 DNA: TGTGCCAGCAGTTTAGAGGGGGCTAGAAGGTACGAGCAGTACTTC. This rearrangement joins TRBV12-3 or TRBV12-4 to TRBJ2-7; TRBD1 matches at 7 bases. J lost 4 bases, V lost 1 base, and 7 bases had no gene match. The CDR3 spans 15 residues.

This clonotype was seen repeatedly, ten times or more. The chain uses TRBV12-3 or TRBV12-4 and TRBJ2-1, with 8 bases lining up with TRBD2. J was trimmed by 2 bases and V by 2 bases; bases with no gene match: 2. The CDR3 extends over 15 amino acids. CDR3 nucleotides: TGTGCCAGCAGTTTAAGAGCGGGGGCCTACAATGAGCAGTTCTTC. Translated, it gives CASSLRAGAYNEQFF.

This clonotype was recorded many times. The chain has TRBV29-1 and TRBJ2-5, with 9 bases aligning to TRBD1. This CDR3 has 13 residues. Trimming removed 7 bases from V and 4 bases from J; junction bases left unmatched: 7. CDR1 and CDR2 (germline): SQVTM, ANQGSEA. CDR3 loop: CSAPGTGSETQYF. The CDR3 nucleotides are TGCAGCGCCCCGGGGACAGGGTCAGAGACCCAGTACTTC. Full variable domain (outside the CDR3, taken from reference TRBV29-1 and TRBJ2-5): SAVISQKPSRDICQRGTSLTIQCQVDSQVTMMFWYRQQPGQSLTLIATANQGSEATYESGFVIDKFPISRPNLTFSTLTVSNMSPEDSSIYLCSAPGTGSETQYFGPGTRLLVL.

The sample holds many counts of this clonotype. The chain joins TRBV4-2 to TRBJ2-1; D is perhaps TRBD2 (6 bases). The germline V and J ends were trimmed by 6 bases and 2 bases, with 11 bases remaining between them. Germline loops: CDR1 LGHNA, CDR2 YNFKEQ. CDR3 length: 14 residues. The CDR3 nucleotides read TGTGCCAGCAGACCGGGACTGACCTACAATGAGCAGTTCTTC. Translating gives CASRPGLTYNEQFF.

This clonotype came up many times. The CDR3 loop reads CASSFPGKNTEAFF. The CDR3 nucleotides are TGTGCCAGCAGTTTTCCCGGGAAGAACACTGAAGCTTTCTTT. This chain links TRBV27 with TRBJ1-1; no clear D. Trimming took off 3 bases at V and 1 base at J, with 9 bases between the two ends. The CDR3 covers 14 residues. Germline CDR1 and CDR2: MNHEY and SMNVEV (reference sequence).

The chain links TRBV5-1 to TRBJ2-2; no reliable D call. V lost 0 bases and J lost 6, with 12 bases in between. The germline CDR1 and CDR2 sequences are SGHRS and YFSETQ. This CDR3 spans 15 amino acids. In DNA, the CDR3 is TGCGCCAGCAGCTTGGAGTCGGCCCGCCCCGGGGAGCTGTTTTTT. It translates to CASSLESARPGELFF. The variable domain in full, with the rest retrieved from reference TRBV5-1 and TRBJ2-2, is KAGVTQTPRYLIKTRGQQVTLSCSPISGHRSVSWYQQTPGQGLQFLFEYFSETQRNKGNFPGRFSGRQFSNSRSEMNVSTLELGDSALYLCASSLESARPGELFFGEGSRLTVL.

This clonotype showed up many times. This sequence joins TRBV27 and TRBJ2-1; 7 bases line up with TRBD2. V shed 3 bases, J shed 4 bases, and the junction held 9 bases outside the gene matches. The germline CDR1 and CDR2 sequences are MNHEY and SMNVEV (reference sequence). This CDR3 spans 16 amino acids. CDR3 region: CASSLGSGWGYNEQFF. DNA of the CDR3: TGTGCCAGCAGTTTGGGTAGCGGGTGGGGGTACAATGAGCAGTTCTTC.

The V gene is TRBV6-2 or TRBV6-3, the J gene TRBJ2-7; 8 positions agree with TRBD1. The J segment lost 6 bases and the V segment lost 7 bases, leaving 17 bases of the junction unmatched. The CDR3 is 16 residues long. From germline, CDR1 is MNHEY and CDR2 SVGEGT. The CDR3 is CASNRRTGKEVSEQYF. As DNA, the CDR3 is TGTGCCAGCAATCGAAGGACAGGGAAGGAGGTCTCCGAGCAGTACTTC.

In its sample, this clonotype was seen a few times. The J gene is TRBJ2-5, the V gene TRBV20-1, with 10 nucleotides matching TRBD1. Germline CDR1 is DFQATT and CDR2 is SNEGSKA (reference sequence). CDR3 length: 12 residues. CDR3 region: CRTGGGLETQYF. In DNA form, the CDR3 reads TGCAGGACAGGGGGCGGATTGGAGACCCAGTACTTC.

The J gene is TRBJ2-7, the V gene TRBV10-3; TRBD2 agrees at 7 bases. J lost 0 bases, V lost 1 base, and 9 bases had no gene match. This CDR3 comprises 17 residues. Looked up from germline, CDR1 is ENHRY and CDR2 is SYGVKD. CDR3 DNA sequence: TGTGCCATCAGTGAGTGGACTAGACGGGGTAGCTCCTACGAGCAGTACTTC. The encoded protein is CAISEWTRRGSSYEQYF.

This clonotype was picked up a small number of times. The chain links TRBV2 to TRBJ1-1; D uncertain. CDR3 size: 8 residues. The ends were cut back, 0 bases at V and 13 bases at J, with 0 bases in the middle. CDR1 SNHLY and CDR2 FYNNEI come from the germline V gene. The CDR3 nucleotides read TGTGCCAGCAGTGAAGCTTTCTTT. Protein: CASSEAFF.

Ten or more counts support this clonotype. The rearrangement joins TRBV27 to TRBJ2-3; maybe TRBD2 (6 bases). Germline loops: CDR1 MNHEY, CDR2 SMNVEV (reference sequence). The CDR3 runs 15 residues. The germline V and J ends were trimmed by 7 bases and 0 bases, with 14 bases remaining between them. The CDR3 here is CASTGAGRSTDTQYF. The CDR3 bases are TGTGCCAGCACCGGGGCGGGACGTAGCACAGATACGCAGTATTTT.

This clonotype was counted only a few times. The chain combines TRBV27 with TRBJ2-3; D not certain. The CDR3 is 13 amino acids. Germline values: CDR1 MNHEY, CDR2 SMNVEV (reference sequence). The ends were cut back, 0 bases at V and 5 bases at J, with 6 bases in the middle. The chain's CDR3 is CASSLSKRDTQYF. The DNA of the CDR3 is TGTGCCAGCAGTTTATCGAAGCGAGATACGCAGTATTTT.

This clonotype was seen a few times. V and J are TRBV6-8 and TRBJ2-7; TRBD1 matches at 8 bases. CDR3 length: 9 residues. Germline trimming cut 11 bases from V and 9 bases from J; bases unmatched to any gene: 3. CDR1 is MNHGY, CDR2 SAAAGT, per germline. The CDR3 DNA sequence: TGTGCCGGAGACAGGGGGCAGTACTTC. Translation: CAGDRGQYF.

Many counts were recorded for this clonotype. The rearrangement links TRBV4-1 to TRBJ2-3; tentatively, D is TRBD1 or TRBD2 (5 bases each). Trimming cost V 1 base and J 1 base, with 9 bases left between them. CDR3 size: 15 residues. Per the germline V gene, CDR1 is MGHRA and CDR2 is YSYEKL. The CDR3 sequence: CASSQVPGRTDTQYF. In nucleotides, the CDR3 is TGCGCCAGCAGCCAAGTGCCGGGACGCACAGATACGCAGTATTTT.